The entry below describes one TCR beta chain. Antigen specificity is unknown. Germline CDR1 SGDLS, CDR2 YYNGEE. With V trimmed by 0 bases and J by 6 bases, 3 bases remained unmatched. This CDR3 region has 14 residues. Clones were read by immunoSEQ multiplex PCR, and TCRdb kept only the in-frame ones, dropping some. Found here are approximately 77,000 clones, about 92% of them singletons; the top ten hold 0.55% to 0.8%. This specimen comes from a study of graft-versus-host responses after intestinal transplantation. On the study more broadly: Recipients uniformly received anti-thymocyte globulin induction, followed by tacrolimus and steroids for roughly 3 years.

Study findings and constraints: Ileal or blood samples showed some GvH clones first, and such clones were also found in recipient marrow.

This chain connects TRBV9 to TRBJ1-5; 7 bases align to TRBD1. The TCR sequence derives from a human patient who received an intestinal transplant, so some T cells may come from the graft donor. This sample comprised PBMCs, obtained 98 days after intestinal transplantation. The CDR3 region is CASSVGTGFQPQHF. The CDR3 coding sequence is TGTGCCAGCAGCGTAGGGACAGGTTTTCAGCCCCAGCATTTT.